These T cell receptor beta chains were read from a single sample in a study of blood T cell repertoires in COVID-19. Sequencing used immunoSEQ multiplex PCR; TCRdb keeps in-frame clones, though not all of them. The table has 75,000 to 95,000 clones, about 83% seen once. Sequencing used peripheral blood. The receptors here all came from an older woman with COVID-19, enrolled during active disease. The CDR3 runs from the conserved cysteine through the conserved F or W. D genes are given only for firm matches. Some rows mark clone size as missing; the rest say once, few, many or name a class of expanded clone.

size	V	J	D	DNA	CDR3
-	TRBV29-1	TRBJ1-5	TRBD1	TGCAGCGTTGGCGACAGGGGGCAACAGCCCCAGCATTTT	CSVGDRGQQPQHF
-	TRBV5-6	TRBJ1-6	-	TGTGCCAGCAGCTTGTTTTTAATTGGACATCCTTCACCCCTCCACTTT	CASSLFLIGHPSPLHF
-	TRBV27	TRBJ1-6	TRBD1	TGTGCCAGCAGGGACAGGGATTCACCCCTCCACTTT	CASRDRDSPLHF
-	TRBV7-2	TRBJ1-4	TRBD1	TGTGCCAGCAGCCCGGGACAGCTTAATGAAAAACTGTTTTTT	CASSPGQLNEKLFF
-	TRBV15	TRBJ1-1	-	TGTGCCACCAGCAGAGGTGGCAATCTGAACACTGAAGCTTTCTTT	CATSRGGNLNTEAFF
once	TRBV5-8	TRBJ1-5	-	TGTGCCAGCAGCGAGGGATCCCGGACAGCCCTTGGTATTGGCAATCAGCCCCAGCATTTT	CASSEGSRTALGIGNQPQHF
-	TRBV5-6	TRBJ1-1	TRBD1	TGTGCCAGCAGGACTGACAGGGGGCTAACTGAAGCTTTCTTT	CASRTDRGLTEAFF
-	TRBV6-1	TRBJ2-7	-	TGTGCCAGCAGTGAGTCAGGCTACGAGCAGTACTTC	CASSESGYEQYF
-	TRBV3-1/TRBV3-2	TRBJ2-1	TRBD2	TGTGCCAGCAGCCAACCGGGACTAGCAAGTCCCAGTGAGCAGTTCTTC	CASSQPGLASPSEQFF
-	TRBV30	TRBJ1-2	-	TGTGCCTGGAGTGTAACACAGGGCTATGGCTACACCTTC	CAWSVTQGYGYTF
-	TRBV29-1	TRBJ2-3	-	TGCAGCGTTGAGGGGGGTAGTGGAACAGATACGCAGTATTTT	CSVEGGSGTDTQYF
-	TRBV5-6	TRBJ1-1	TRBD1	TGTGCCAGCAGCTCCAGGGGGTCGGGTGAAGCTTTCTTT	CASSSRGSGEAFF
-	TRBV12-3/TRBV12-4	TRBJ1-1	-	TGTGCCAGCATCCCCGACAGGAACACTGAAGCTTTCTTT	CASIPDRNTEAFF
-	TRBV5-4	TRBJ2-1	-	TGTGCCAGCAGCCAGAGGGGGAGAATTGAGCAGTTCTTC	CASSQRGRIEQFF
-	TRBV30	TRBJ1-2	-	TGTGCCCAGAGTGGCCGCCTGAGGGGCTACACCTTC	CAQSGRLRGYTF
-	TRBV4-3	TRBJ1-2	-	TGCGCCAGCAGCCAAGATTGGAGGGCTAACTATGGCTACACCTTC	CASSQDWRANYGYTF
-	TRBV28	TRBJ2-3	-	TGTGCCAGCAGTTTACAGGGGATAAGCACAGATACGCAGTATTTT	CASSLQGISTDTQYF
-	TRBV10-3	TRBJ2-3	TRBD2	TGTGCCACCCGGGGGGGTAGCACAGATACGCAGTATTTT	CATRGGSTDTQYF
-	TRBV7-2	TRBJ2-7	TRBD2	TGTGCCAGCAGCCCCTATAGCGGGGGGGTCGTTCACGAGCAGTACTTC	CASSPYSGGVVHEQYF
-	TRBV9	TRBJ1-2	-	TGTGCCAGCAGCCCTAACGATGAAGGGGGGGCCTACTATGGCTACACCTTC	CASSPNDEGGAYYGYTF
-	TRBV4-2	TRBJ1-2	-	TGTGCCAGCAGCCACCGGGGAGGTGGCTACACCTTC	CASSHRGGGYTF
once	TRBV12-3/TRBV12-4	TRBJ1-1	-	TGTGCCAGCAGAAAGGGGTTAGCTGAAGCTTTCTTT	CASRKGLAEAFF
-	TRBV18	TRBJ2-1	-	TGTGCCAGCTCACCACGGGCCGGGACTCAGCTGTTTGAGCAGTTCTTC	CASSPRAGTQLFEQFF
-	TRBV2	TRBJ2-5	TRBD1	TGTGCCACGAAGACCGGGACAGGGGTGGAGACCCAGTACTTC	CATKTGTGVETQYF
-	TRBV7-9	TRBJ1-1	-	TGTGCCAGCAGCCCGGGTGAGAGAGGAGCTTTCTTT	CASSPGERGAFF
-	TRBV4-2	TRBJ1-4	-	TGTGCCAGCAGCCCCAGGACAGCCTCAAATGAAAAACTGTTTTTT	CASSPRTASNEKLFF
few	TRBV25-1	TRBJ2-5	-	TGTGCCAGCAGTGAGAAGACGACAGTTCAAGAGACCCAGTACTTC	CASSEKTTVQETQYF
-	TRBV21-1	TRBJ2-7	-	TGTGCCAGCAGCCCCACGCCGGGAAGAGCCTACGAGCAGTACTTC	CASSPTPGRAYEQYF
-	TRBV9	TRBJ1-2	-	TGTGCCAGCAGCGATGATCCAGGAAATCGCTATGGCTACACCTTC	CASSDDPGNRYGYTF
-	TRBV18	TRBJ1-4	-	TGTGCCAGCTCACCACCACGGGGGGTGAGTGAAAAACTGTTTTTT	CASSPPRGVSEKLFF
once	TRBV7-9	TRBJ2-5	-	TGTGCCAGCAGCCCGCAAGGGGGGGGCGCGGAGACCCAGTACTTC	CASSPQGGGAETQYF
once	TRBV7-2	TRBJ2-5	TRBD2	TGTGCCAGCAGCTTAATGGGACTAGCCCAAGAGACCCAGTACTTC	CASSLMGLAQETQYF
-	TRBV19	TRBJ1-1	-	TGTGCCAGTAGTATTTCCGGAGGACTTGAAGCTTTCTTT	CASSISGGLEAFF
once	TRBV7-7	TRBJ1-4	TRBD1	TGTGCCAGCAGCTCCGGGACAGGGAATGAAAAACTGTTTTTT	CASSSGTGNEKLFF
once	TRBV3-1/TRBV3-2	TRBJ1-1	-	TGTGCCAGCAGCCAAGATCTTTTCTCAGCTTTCTTT	CASSQDLFSAFF
once	TRBV11-3	TRBJ1-2	TRBD1	TGTGCCAGCAGCTTAGGTGGGACAGTATATGGCTACACCTTC	CASSLGGTVYGYTF
-	TRBV10-2	TRBJ1-2	-	TGCGCCAGCAGTGAGTCCGGGTATGGTGGCTACACCTTC	CASSESGYGGYTF
-	TRBV10-3	TRBJ1-6	-	TGTGCCATCAATAGGGAGGGAAACGAGTCACCCCTCCACTTT	CAINREGNESPLHF
-	TRBV12-3/TRBV12-4	TRBJ1-2	TRBD1	TGTGCCAGCACCAAGGACAGGGACTATGGCTACACCTTC	CASTKDRDYGYTF
-	TRBV18	TRBJ1-1	-	TGTGCCAGCTCACCACCGGGCAGTACCCTTGAAGCTTTCTTT	CASSPPGSTLEAFF
-	TRBV3-1/TRBV3-2	TRBJ1-3	-	TGTGCCAGCAGCCAAGTCCCCCCCGTGAGGGAACCCTCTGGAAACACCATATATTTT	CASSQVPPVREPSGNTIYF
-	TRBV7-9	TRBJ2-1	TRBD1	TGTGCCCTCCGGACAGGGGGCGAGTGGGATGAGCAGTTCTTC	CALRTGGEWDEQFF
-	TRBV5-5	TRBJ2-6	-	TGTGCCAGCAGCCTACAGGTCTCTGGGGCCAACGTCCTGACTTTC	CASSLQVSGANVLTF
-	TRBV18	TRBJ2-3	-	TGTGCCAGCTCCCTCGGGGAGTTTTGGGGCACAGATACGCAGTATTTT	CASSLGEFWGTDTQYF
-	TRBV9	TRBJ2-1	TRBD2	TGTGCCAGCAACCCCGTGGGGGGGGGCTACAATGAGCAGTTCTTC	CASNPVGGGYNEQFF